Below, 5 T cell receptor beta chains from the same sample are listed, as sequenced in a study of blood T cell repertoires in COVID-19. Clones were sequenced by immunoSEQ multiplex PCR, and TCRdb holds only the in-frame ones, with some missing. The sample shows 180,000 or so clones, 75% to 90% of them seen only once. Source material: PBMCs or T cells enriched from blood (not recorded which). The receptor set was obtained from a woman aged 45-59 years who had recovered from COVID-19.

This chain joins TRBV4-3 and TRBJ1-5; D call uncertain. Germline V gene sequence: CDR1 LGHNA, CDR2 YSLEER. The length of the CDR3 is 12 residues. The germline V and J ends were trimmed by 8 bases and 7 bases, with 12 bases remaining between them. CDR3 bases: TGCGCCAGCGGCCCTACCCGACAGCCCCAGCATTTT. This sequence encodes CASGPTRQPQHF.

The chain has TRBV12-3 or TRBV12-4 and TRBJ1-1, with D unresolved. This CDR3 region has 12 residues. The V gene lost 5 bases and the J gene lost 1 base, with 5 bases spanning the gap. CDR3 sequence (DNA): TGTGCCAGCAGTGCGGGGAACACTGAAGCTTTCTTT. This encodes CASSAGNTEAFF.

The CDR3 sequence is CASSSRGSYNEQFF. CDR3 in DNA: TGTGCCAGCAGCAGCAGGGGGTCCTACAATGAGCAGTTCTTC. The V gene is TRBV11-2, the J gene TRBJ2-1, with 7 bases matching TRBD1. Germline assignment: CDR1 SGHAT and CDR2 FQNNGV. The CDR3 totals 14 residues. The ends lost 5 bases at V and 1 base at J; junction bases unmatched: 2.

The chain couples TRBV12-5 to TRBJ1-5, with 7 bases matching TRBD1. Per germline, CDR1 LGHNT and CDR2 FRNRAP. J lost 3 bases, V lost 1 base, and 3 bases had no gene match. This CDR3 has 15 residues. The CDR3 nucleotides read TGTGCTAGTGGTTTGGGACAGGGAGACAATCAGCCCCAGCATTTT. Its protein is CASGLGQGDNQPQHF.

The genes are TRBV29-1 and TRBJ1-4; the D gene is possibly TRBD1 (5 bases). There are 15 residues in the CDR3. The ends were cut back, 6 bases at V and 5 bases at J, with 19 bases in the middle. In germline, CDR1 is SQVTM, CDR2 ANQGSEA. CDR3: CSVPEPGRENEKLFF. The CDR3 DNA reads as TGCAGCGTACCCGAGCCGGGACGGGAGAATGAAAAACTGTTTTTT.